One sample yielded the 14 T cell receptor beta chains listed below, sequenced in a study of T cell repertoires in cytomegalovirus infection. Via MiXCR, TCRdb re-called the reads, giving one row per CDR3 protein. This sample has 150,000 to 200,000 distinct CDR3 sequences, with roughly 19% found just once. Sequencing was carried out using PBMCs. These receptors were collected from a human donor in good health (CMV status not recorded). Some clones in this sample may be carry-over from other donors' samples.

This chain joins TRBV19 and TRBJ2-1; 10 bases align to TRBD2. Germline V gives CDR1 LNHDA, CDR2 SQIVND (reference sequence). The V segment lost 4 bases and the J segment 3 bases; nucleotides outside the gene matches: 3. This CDR3 is built from 15 residues. For the CDR3, the DNA is TGTGCCAGTAGTACTAGCGGGGGAGTCTACAATGAGCAGTTCTTC. Protein product: CASSTSGGVYNEQFF. Full variable domain (outside the CDR3, taken from reference TRBV19 and TRBJ2-1): DGGITQSPKYLFRKEGQNVTLSCEQNLNHDAMYWYRQDPGQGLRLIYYSQIVNDFQKGDIAEGYSVSREKKESFPLTVTSAQKNPTAFYLCASSTSGGVYNEQFFGPGTRLTVL.

Note on this clonotype: One junction end does not reproduce the germline sequence, and a read error may be involved. The J gene is TRBJ1-4, the V gene TRBV2; D is unclear. Germline CDR1 SNHLY, CDR2 FYNNEI. The CDR3 loop spans 15 amino acids. CDR3 bases: TGCGCCAGCAGCGACCTCCGGCGCTCTAATGAAAAACTGTTTTTT. It specifies CASSDLRRSNEKLFF.

Only a few counts were recorded for this clonotype. The chain is built from TRBV7-9 and TRBJ1-2; 11 nucleotides line up with TRBD1. The germline V gene encodes CDR1 SEHNR and CDR2 FQNEAQ (reference sequence). Losses at the gene ends were 6 bases for V and 4 bases for J; bases not matched to a gene: 7. CDR3 length equals 15 residues. Written as DNA, the CDR3 is TGTGCCAGCAGTCCGGACAGGGGGCGCGTCTATGGCTACACCTTC. Protein: CASSPDRGRVYGYTF.

V is TRBV6-6 and J is TRBJ1-1; 7 positions match TRBD1. V dropped 4 bases and J dropped 4; count of bases not matched to a gene: 6. This CDR3 has 14 amino acids. Per the germline V gene, CDR1 is MNHNY and CDR2 is SVGAGI (reference sequence). The CDR3 here is CASSLKGASTEAFF. DNA of the CDR3: TGTGCCAGCAGTTTAAAGGGGGCGAGCACTGAAGCTTTCTTT.

This clonotype was picked up a small number of times. The V call is TRBV5-1, the J call TRBJ2-7, with D maybe TRBD1 (6 bases). Germline loops: CDR1 SGHRS, CDR2 YFSETQ. The CDR3 has 13 residues. Trimming left V 4 bases short and J 6 bases short, with 14 bases between. In nucleotides, the CDR3 is TGCGCCAGCAGCCCGGGGACACCGGTCGAGCAGTACTTC. Protein sequence: CASSPGTPVEQYF.

The V gene is TRBV10-3, the J gene TRBJ2-3, with 10 bases aligning to TRBD2. This CDR3 contains 13 residues. Germline values: CDR1 ENHRY, CDR2 SYGVKD. The ends lost 10 bases at V and 7 bases at J; junction bases unmatched: 8. The CDR3 here is CATAGTSAHTQYF. CDR3 in DNA: TGTGCCACCGCCGGGACTAGCGCACATACGCAGTATTTT.

The chain couples TRBV5-8 to TRBJ2-2; 7 bases are a match to TRBD2. The V and J ends lost 5 bases and 4 bases, in that order; junction bases with no gene match: 8. Per germline, CDR1 SGHTS and CDR2 YDEGEE. This CDR3 is built from 15 residues. The CDR3 DNA sequence: TGTGCCAGCAGTCCCTCGACTAGCTTCACCGGGGAGCTGTTTTTT. It translates to CASSPSTSFTGELFF.

This clonotype has ten or more counts. The V call is TRBV5-1, the J call TRBJ2-3, with D uncertain. The V and J ends lost 1 base and 0 bases respectively, with 9 bases between them. There are 15 residues in the CDR3. Germline V gene data show CDR1 as SGHRS and CDR2 as YFSETQ. The CDR3 reads CASSLSRHSTDTQYF. In nucleotides, the CDR3 is TGCGCCAGCAGCTTGAGTAGGCATAGCACAGATACGCAGTATTTT.

At least ten counts were recorded for this clonotype. The chain carries TRBV7-2 and TRBJ2-1; no clear D gene. In germline, CDR1 is SGHTA, CDR2 FQGNSA. The V and J ends lost 4 bases and 9 bases respectively, with 13 bases between them. The CDR3 runs 13 residues. The DNA for the CDR3 is TGTGCCAGCAGCTCTGAAGGATTGGGTGAGCAGTTCTTC. It translates to CASSSEGLGEQFF.

This clonotype showed up many times. V usage is TRBV7-2 and J usage is TRBJ2-1, with 7 bases fitting TRBD2. Losses at the gene ends were 4 bases for V and 9 bases for J; bases not matched to a gene: 6. This CDR3 has 13 amino acids. Germline assignment: CDR1 SGHTA and CDR2 FQGNSA. CDR3 coding DNA: TGTGCCAGCAGCTCGATGGGAGGGCGTGAGCAGTTCTTC. This translates into CASSSMGGREQFF.

The chain couples TRBV29-1 to TRBJ2-1, with D uncertain. From germline, CDR1 is SQVTM and CDR2 ANQGSEA. This CDR3 has 12 residues. This CDR3 reads CIIHPSDNEQFF. In nucleotides, the CDR3 is TGCATCATTCACCCTAGTGACAATGAGCAGTTCTTC.

This clonotype occurred once. A much larger clonotype is one base distant, so this may be a read error. The gene calls are TRBV7-2 and TRBJ2-3; 14 bases agree with TRBD2. The CDR3 has 16 residues. Trimming at V came to 4 bases and at J to 2 bases, leaving 2 bases not matched to a gene. Per the germline V gene, CDR1 is SGHTA and CDR2 is FQGNSA. DNA of the CDR3: TGTGCCAGCAGCTGGACTAGCGGGAGGCTCACAGATACGCAGTATTTT. Its protein is CASSWTSGRLTDTQYF.

The rearrangement uses TRBV6-5 and TRBJ1-1; D is unclear. With 7 bases removed from V and 1 base from J, the gap between germline ends came to 13 bases. Germline V gene sequence: CDR1 MNHEY, CDR2 SVGAGI. The CDR3 runs to 14 residues. CDR3 in amino acids: CASTEAYGNTEAFF. As DNA, the CDR3 is TGTGCCAGCACGGAGGCGTATGGGAACACTGAAGCTTTCTTT.

The J gene is TRBJ1-1, the V gene TRBV6-1; D unclear. The CDR3 loop spans 15 amino acids. Deletions cut 5 bases from V and 0 bases from J, with 13 bases between. Germline V gene data show CDR1 as MNHNS and CDR2 as SASEGT. The CDR3 DNA reads TGTGCCAGCAGTTTAACAGACGGAGTGAACACTGAAGCTTTCTTT. The encoded protein is CASSLTDGVNTEAFF.